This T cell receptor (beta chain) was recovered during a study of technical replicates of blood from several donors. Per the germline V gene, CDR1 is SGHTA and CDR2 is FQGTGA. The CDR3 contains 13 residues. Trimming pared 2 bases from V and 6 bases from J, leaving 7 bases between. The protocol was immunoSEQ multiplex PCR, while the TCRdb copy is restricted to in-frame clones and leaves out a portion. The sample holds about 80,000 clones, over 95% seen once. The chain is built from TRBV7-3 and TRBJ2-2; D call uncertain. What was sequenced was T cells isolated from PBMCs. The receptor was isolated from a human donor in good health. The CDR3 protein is CASSLFRAGELFF. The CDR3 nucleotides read TGTGCCAGCAGCTTATTTCGGGCCGGGGAGCTGTTTTTT. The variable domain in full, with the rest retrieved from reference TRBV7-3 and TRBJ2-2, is GAGVSQTPSNKVTEKGKYVELRCDPISGHTALYWYRQSLGQGPEFLIYFQGTGAADDSGLPNDRFFAVRPEGSVSTLKIQRTERGDSAVYLCASSLFRAGELFFGEGSRLTVL.